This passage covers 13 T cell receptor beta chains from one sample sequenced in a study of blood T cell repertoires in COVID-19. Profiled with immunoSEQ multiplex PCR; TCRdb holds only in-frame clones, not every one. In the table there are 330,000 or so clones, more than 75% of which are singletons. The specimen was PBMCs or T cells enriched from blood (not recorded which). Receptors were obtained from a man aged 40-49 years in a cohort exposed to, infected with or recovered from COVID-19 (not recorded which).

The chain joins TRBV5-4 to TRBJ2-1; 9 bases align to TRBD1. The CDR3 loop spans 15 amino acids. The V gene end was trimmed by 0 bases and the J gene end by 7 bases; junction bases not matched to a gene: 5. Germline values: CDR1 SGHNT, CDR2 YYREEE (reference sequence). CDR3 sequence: CASSLGGQGRNEQFF. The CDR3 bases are TGTGCCAGCAGCTTGGGGGGACAGGGTAGGAATGAGCAGTTCTTC.

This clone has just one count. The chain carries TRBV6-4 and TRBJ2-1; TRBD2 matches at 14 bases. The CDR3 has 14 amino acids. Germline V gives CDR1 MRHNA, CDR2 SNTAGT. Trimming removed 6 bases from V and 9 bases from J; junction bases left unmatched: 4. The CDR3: CASRGLAGGGEQFF. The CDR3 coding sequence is TGTGCCAGCAGAGGACTAGCGGGAGGTGGTGAGCAGTTCTTC.

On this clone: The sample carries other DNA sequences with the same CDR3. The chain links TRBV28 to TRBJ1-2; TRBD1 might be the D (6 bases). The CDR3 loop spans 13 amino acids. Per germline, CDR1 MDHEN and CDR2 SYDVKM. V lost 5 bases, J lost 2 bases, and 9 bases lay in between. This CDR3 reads CASSQGQNYGYTF. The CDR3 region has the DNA TGTGCCAGCAGTCAAGGACAGAACTATGGCTACACCTTC.

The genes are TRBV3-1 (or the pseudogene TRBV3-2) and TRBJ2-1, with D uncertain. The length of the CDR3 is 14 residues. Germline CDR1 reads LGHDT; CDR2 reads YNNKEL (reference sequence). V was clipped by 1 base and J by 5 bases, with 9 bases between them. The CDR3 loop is CASSQGLTHNEQFF. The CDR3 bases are TGTGCCAGCAGCCAAGGATTAACACACAATGAGCAGTTCTTC.

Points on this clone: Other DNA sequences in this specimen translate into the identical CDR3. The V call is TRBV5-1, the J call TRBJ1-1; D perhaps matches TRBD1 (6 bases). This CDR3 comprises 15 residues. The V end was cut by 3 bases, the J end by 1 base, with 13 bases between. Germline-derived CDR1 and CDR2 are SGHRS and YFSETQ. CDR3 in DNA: TGCGCCAGCAGCTCGACGACAGGCTCGAACACTGAAGCTTTCTTT. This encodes CASSSTTGSNTEAFF.

CDR3 amino acids: CASSQRGTDTQYF. The DNA for the CDR3 is TGCGCCAGCAGTCAAAGGGGGACAGATACGCAGTATTTT. The V and J genes are TRBV23-1 and TRBJ2-3, with a possible D match to TRBD1 (6 bases). TRBV23-1 is reported as an ORF; its role is uncertain. The CDR3 is made up of 13 amino acids. V dropped 2 bases and J dropped 3 bases, with 6 bases sitting between them.

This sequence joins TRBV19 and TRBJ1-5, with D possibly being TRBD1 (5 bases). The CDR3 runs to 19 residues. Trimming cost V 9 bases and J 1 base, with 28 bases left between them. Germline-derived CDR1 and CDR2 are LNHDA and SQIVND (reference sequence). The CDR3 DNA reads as TGTGCCAGCACGAGGTCCTACCGGGGGACCAGCGGAAGCAATCAGCCCCAGCATTTT. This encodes CASTRSYRGTSGSNQPQHF.

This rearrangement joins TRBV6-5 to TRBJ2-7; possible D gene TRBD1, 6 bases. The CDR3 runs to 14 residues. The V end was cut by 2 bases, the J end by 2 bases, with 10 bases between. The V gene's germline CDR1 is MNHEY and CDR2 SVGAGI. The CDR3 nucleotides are TGTGCCAGCAGTTACGGCAGGACAGCCTACGAGCAGTACTTC. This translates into CASSYGRTAYEQYF.

The CDR3 region has the DNA TGTGCCAGCAGTCCAAGGACTAGCCCCTACAATGAGCAGTTCTTC. Its protein is CASSPRTSPYNEQFF. The chain carries TRBV28 and TRBJ2-1; 8 bases align to TRBD2. The CDR3 loop spans 15 amino acids. From germline, CDR1 is MDHEN and CDR2 SYDVKM. V shed 5 bases and J 2 bases; nucleotides not matched to a gene: 5.

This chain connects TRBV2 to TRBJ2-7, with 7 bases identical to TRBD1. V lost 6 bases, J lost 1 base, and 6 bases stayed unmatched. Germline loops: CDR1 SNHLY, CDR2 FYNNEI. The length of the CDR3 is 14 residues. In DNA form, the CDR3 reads TGTGCCAGCAGAGCCGGGACAGAATCCTACGAGCAGTACTTC. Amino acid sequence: CASRAGTESYEQYF. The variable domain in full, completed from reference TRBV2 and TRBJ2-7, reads EPEVTQTPSHQVTQMGQEVILRCVPISNHLYFYWYRQILGQKVEFLVSFYNNEISEKSEIFDDQFSVERPDGSNFTLKIRSTKLEDSAMYFCASRAGTESYEQYFGPGTRLTVT.

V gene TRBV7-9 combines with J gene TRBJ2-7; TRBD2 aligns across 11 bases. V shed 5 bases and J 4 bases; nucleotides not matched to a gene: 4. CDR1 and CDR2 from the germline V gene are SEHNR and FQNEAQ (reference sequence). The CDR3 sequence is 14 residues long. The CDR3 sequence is CASSRTSGLYEQYF. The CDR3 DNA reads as TGTGCCAGCAGCCGGACTAGCGGGTTATACGAGCAGTACTTC.

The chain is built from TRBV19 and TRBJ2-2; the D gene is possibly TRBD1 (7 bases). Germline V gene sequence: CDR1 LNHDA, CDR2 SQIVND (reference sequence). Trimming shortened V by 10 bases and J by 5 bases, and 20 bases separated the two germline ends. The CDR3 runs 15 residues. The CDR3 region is CAIEKRQGGTGELFF. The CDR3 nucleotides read TGTGCCATAGAAAAGAGGCAGGGGGGAACCGGGGAGCTGTTTTTT.

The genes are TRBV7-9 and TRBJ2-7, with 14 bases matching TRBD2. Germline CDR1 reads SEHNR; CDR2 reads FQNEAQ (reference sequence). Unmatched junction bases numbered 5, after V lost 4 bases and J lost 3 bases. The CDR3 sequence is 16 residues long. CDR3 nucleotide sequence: TGTGCCAGCAGCTACCTTGGGACTAGCGGGAGCTACGAGCAGTACTTC. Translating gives CASSYLGTSGSYEQYF.